This T cell receptor beta chain was documented in a study of long-term antiretroviral therapy in people with HIV. Study context: The earliest specimens came about a decade ahead of the 2015 immediate-ART recommendation. Study-level points and caveats: Blood obtained between about 2004 and 2017 may reflect older ART regimens.

Germline values: CDR1 SGHTA, CDR2 FQGNSA. V lost 2 bases, J lost 2 bases, and 10 bases lay in between. This CDR3 contains 15 residues. Researchers ran immunoSEQ v3.0 at survey level. The study targeted roughly 35,000-50,000 T-cell genomes per sample in sequencing. Only in-frame clones appear in the TCRdb table, and some are missing; sequencing was by immunoSEQ multiplex PCR. The data show about 28,000 clones, with around 90% seen just once and less than 8.5% held by the top ten. Per donor, at least one pre-ART and at least two post-ART PBMC samples were obtained. About this clone itself: Its antigen remains unidentified.

The receptor comes from a middle-aged man with HIV. The chain joins TRBV7-2 to TRBJ1-3, with D possibly being TRBD1 (5 bases). The source material was unsorted PBMCs, sampled 3.2 years before starting antiretroviral therapy. In DNA form, the CDR3 reads TGTGCCAGCAGCTTATTTCCGGGGCCTGGAAACACCATATATTTT. Translated: CASSLFPGPGNTIYF.